This T cell receptor beta chain came from a study of cytomegalovirus exposure and HLA in healthy donors. PCR was performed using 60 Vbeta and 13 Jbeta primers. Repertoires were generated with immunoSEQ multiplex PCR, while TCRdb's copy carries only in-frame clones and drops some. This sample has some 120,000 clones, with about 15% found just once. The study, taken as a whole, reports: Reportedly, fewer N-insertions than the approximately 690-donor mean appeared in an Asian-associated ancestry cluster in a later analysis. There were several of the most significant clusters that appeared linked to common viral pathogens in a later analysis. Roughly even sequencing depth across donors was the assumption behind the presence/absence analyses. Sequencing had likely introduced a cluster of highly shared sequence variants as an artifact.

The CDR3 is made up of 14 amino acids. Trimming removed 6 bases at V and 2 bases at J, with 11 bases between. Germline V lookup: CDR1 MNHNS, CDR2 SASEGT. This clone was counted only a few times. Its antigen is currently unknown. Sequencing was performed on PBMCs. The chain links TRBV6-1 to TRBJ1-3, with D hard to call. This TCR was sampled from a female donor in good health and CMV-seropositive. CDR3 sequence (DNA): TGTGCCAGCAGCCCACTCGGGGCTGGAAACACCATATATTTT. It is translated as CASSPLGAGNTIYF.